The sequence of this T cell receptor beta chain was determined in a study of blood T cell repertoires in COVID-19. Across the study: The United States, Italy and Spain supplied acute and convalescent COVID-19 samples. Sources were T cells, B-cell-depleted T cells, or PBMCs; the material itself was cDNA or gDNA.

The method was immunoSEQ multiplex PCR; TCRdb's version includes in-frame clones alone and lacks a portion of them. The table has about 130,000 clones, about four fifths seen once; the top ten hold 4% to 5%. The V gene end was trimmed by 9 bases and the J gene end by 5 bases; junction bases not matched to a gene: 3. Germline V gene lookup returns CDR1 LNHDA and CDR2 SQIVND (reference sequence). This CDR3 spans 12 amino acids. Seattle patients were enrolled while actively infected and followed longitudinally. The sample taken for sequencing was peripheral blood. The sequence was obtained from a woman between 65 and 79 years old with COVID-19, enrolled during active disease. The chain recombines TRBV19 with TRBJ1-3, with 8 bases aligning to TRBD1. CDR3 nucleotides: TGTGCCAGCGGGACAGGTAGAAACACCATATATTTT. Amino acids: CASGTGRNTIYF. Combining the CDR3 with reference TRBV19 and TRBJ1-3 gives the whole variable domain DGGITQSPKYLFRKEGQNVTLSCEQNLNHDAMYWYRQDPGQGLRLIYYSQIVNDFQKGDIAEGYSVSREKKESFPLTVTSAQKNPTAFYLCASGTGRNTIYFGEGSWLTVV.